This T cell receptor beta chain stems from a study of blood T cells in healthy people across ages. Researchers report isolating at least 6 million PBMCs per sample. Per germline, CDR1 SGHTA and CDR2 FQGTGA. With 3 bases clipped from V and 3 bases from J, the junction kept 2 bases outside the gene matches. This CDR3 region has 15 residues. A second PCR, run for roughly 7 to 12 cycles, used a sample-barcoded 5' primer plus a J-beta primer mix. TCRdb recomputed calls from the 5' RACE reads with MiXCR, one row per CDR3 protein. Of about 1 million distinct CDR3 sequences listed, under 30% are singletons. This clonotype was seen more than once but under ten times. These same data were also listed under a study on T cells of mothers and their children.

This sequence was found in a girl aged 2-10 years in good health. Material for sequencing was blood. This rearrangement joins TRBV7-3 to TRBJ2-6; 7 nucleotides line up with TRBD1. The DNA for the CDR3 is TGTGCCAGCAGCTTCACAGGGGATGGGGCCAACGTCCTGACTTTC. Its translation is CASSFTGDGANVLTF.